The 27 T cell receptor beta chains below all came from one sample that was sequenced in a study of blood T cell repertoires in COVID-19. The method was immunoSEQ multiplex PCR; TCRdb's version includes in-frame clones alone and lacks a portion of them. This table holds approximately 190,000 clones, around 90% found once. Material: peripheral blood. These TCRs come from a man between 60 and 70 years old with active or convalescent COVID-19.

This chain links TRBV7-9 with TRBJ2-7, with 9 bases matching TRBD1. This CDR3 is built from 16 residues. Germline CDR1 reads SEHNR; CDR2 reads FQNEAQ (reference sequence). With 2 bases clipped from V and 2 bases from J, the junction kept 7 bases outside the gene matches. The CDR3 protein is CASSLRRDRAPYEQYF. The CDR3 region has the DNA TGTGCCAGCAGCTTAAGACGGGACAGGGCTCCCTACGAGCAGTACTTC.

This sequence joins TRBV6-4 and TRBJ2-1; a possible D gene is TRBD1 (6 bases). The CDR3 runs 16 residues. Trimming pared 5 bases from V and 1 base from J, leaving 15 bases between. CDR1 and CDR2 (germline): MRHNA, SNTAGT. The CDR3 protein is CASSPEQGSSYNEQFF. The CDR3 bases are TGTGCCAGCAGTCCCGAACAGGGTTCATCCTACAATGAGCAGTTCTTC.

The genes are TRBV29-1 and TRBJ2-2; possibly TRBD2 for D (6 bases). The CDR3 has 13 residues. V dropped 7 bases and J dropped 0 bases, with 9 bases sitting between them. CDR1 is SQVTM and CDR2 is ANQGSEA in the germline V gene. CDR3 region: CSGIAANTGELFF. The CDR3 bases are TGCAGCGGGATAGCGGCGAACACCGGGGAGCTGTTTTTT.

This chain links TRBV5-1 with TRBJ1-1; 9 bases match TRBD1. The CDR3 totals 18 residues. V shed 0 bases, J shed 1 base, and the junction held 10 bases outside the gene matches. Germline loops: CDR1 SGHRS, CDR2 YFSETQ. CDR3 sequence: CASSLGSSGTGPNTEAFF. CDR3 in DNA: TGCGCCAGCAGCTTGGGGTCCTCCGGGACAGGGCCGAACACTGAAGCTTTCTTT.

The J gene is TRBJ2-1, the V gene TRBV21-1; the table's D call, TRBD2, was not checked against the DNA. TRBV21-1 is annotated as a pseudogene. The CDR3 contains 16 residues. The CDR3 DNA reads TGTGCCAGCAGCGCGAGCGGGGGCCCCCTTTACAATGAGCAGTTCTTC. This gives the protein CASSASGGPLYNEQFF.

This clone was detected only a few times. The gene calls are TRBV2 and TRBJ1-5; TRBD1 is a possible D gene (6 bases). Trimming took 7 bases from V and 2 from J, leaving 15 bases between them. The V gene's germline CDR1 is SNHLY and CDR2 FYNNEI. The CDR3 runs to 15 residues. The CDR3 here is CASTAWGGGNQPQHF. CDR3 coding DNA: TGTGCCAGCACCGCGTGGGGGGGCGGCAATCAGCCCCAGCATTTT.

In its sample, this clone was seen a few times. The rearrangement links TRBV21-1 to TRBJ2-7; the table's D call, TRBD2, has no DNA check behind it. TRBV21-1 is classified as a pseudogene. The CDR3 consists of 15 residues. The CDR3 region has the DNA TGTGCCAGCAGCAAACCCCGCCGCGGCCTTTACGAGCAGTACTTC. It is translated as CASSKPRRGLYEQYF.

The chain joins TRBV29-1 to TRBJ1-2; 9 bases match TRBD1. Trimming at V came to 4 bases and at J to 4 bases, leaving 4 bases not matched to a gene. The CDR3 runs to 13 residues. Per germline, CDR1 SQVTM and CDR2 ANQGSEA. Here the CDR3 reads CSVGGTGLYGYTF. For the CDR3, the DNA is TGCAGCGTTGGGGGGACAGGGCTCTATGGCTACACCTTC.

The CDR3 DNA reads TGCGCCAGCAGTCAGGGTACAGGGTCGGCCTCTGGAAACACCATATATTTT. It specifies CASSQGTGSASGNTIYF. The chain is built from TRBV5-1 and TRBJ1-3; D is possibly TRBD1 (6 bases). Per the germline V gene, CDR1 is SGHRS and CDR2 is YFSETQ. The V gene lost 5 bases and the J gene lost 0 bases, with 18 bases spanning the gap. The CDR3 contains 17 residues.

This clone was seen ten or more times. The V and J genes are TRBV4-2 and TRBJ2-3; TRBD2 matches at 9 bases. V lost 4 bases and J lost 5; bases outside the gene matches: 10. The CDR3 runs 16 residues. The V gene's germline CDR1 is LGHNA and CDR2 YNFKEQ. CDR3 sequence reads: CASSPRRGGGVDTQYF. The CDR3 nucleotides read TGTGCCAGCAGCCCTAGGCGGGGGGGCGGTGTAGATACGCAGTATTTT.

The DNA of the CDR3 is TGTGCCAGTAGCCTCGACAGGGGGAGTAATCAGCCCCAGCATTTT. Protein product: CASSLDRGSNQPQHF. The rearrangement uses TRBV19 and TRBJ1-5, with TRBD1 matching over 9 bases. Germline-derived CDR1 and CDR2 are LNHDA and SQIVND (reference sequence). The CDR3 length is 15 residues. Losses at the gene ends were 6 bases for V and 4 bases for J; bases not matched to a gene: 7.

This clone showed up just once. The chain combines TRBV2 with TRBJ1-1; no clear D. Per the germline V gene, CDR1 is SNHLY and CDR2 is FYNNEI. This CDR3 has 13 residues. The V and J ends lost 8 bases and 4 bases respectively, with 14 bases between them. The CDR3 protein is CASFAEGATEAFF. CDR3 sequence (DNA): TGTGCCAGCTTTGCAGAAGGAGCCACTGAAGCTTTCTTT.

CDR3 in DNA: TGTGCCAGCAGCCAGGCCGGGAAAGAGCAGTACTTC. This codes for CASSQAGKEQYF. The chain is built from TRBV3-1 (or the pseudogene TRBV3-2) and TRBJ2-7, with D maybe TRBD2 (5 bases). The CDR3 loop spans 12 amino acids. Looked up from germline, CDR1 is LGHDT and CDR2 is YNNKEL (reference sequence). The V gene lost 3 bases and the J gene lost 7 bases, with 10 bases spanning the gap.

This clone showed up just once. In nucleotides, the CDR3 is TGTGCCAGCAGCCGACTTAGCGGCTACGAGCAGTACTTC. Protein sequence: CASSRLSGYEQYF. The chain recombines TRBV7-3 with TRBJ2-7, with a tentative D call TRBD2 (6 bases). Germline CDR1 reads SGHTA; CDR2 reads FQGTGA. The V gene lost 5 bases and the J gene lost 3 bases, with 11 bases spanning the gap. The CDR3 runs to 13 residues.

This rearrangement joins TRBV29-1 to TRBJ1-2, with 8 bases fitting TRBD1. Germline loops: CDR1 SQVTM, CDR2 ANQGSEA. The trim removed 7 bases at V and 6 bases at J, leaving 10 bases unmatched. CDR3 length: 13 amino acids. Written as DNA, the CDR3 is TGCAGCGCCGGACAGGGAGGTGGGGATGGCTACACCTTC. Its translation: CSAGQGGGDGYTF.

Here the CDR3 reads CASSLDPDQPQHF. The CDR3 DNA is TGTGCCAGCAGCTTAGATCCGGATCAGCCCCAGCATTTT. The rearrangement uses TRBV7-2 and TRBJ1-5; D unclear. The CDR3 loop spans 13 amino acids. Germline CDR1 and CDR2: SGHTA and FQGNSA. Trimming took 1 base from V and 5 from J, leaving 6 bases between them.

The gene calls are TRBV29-1 and TRBJ2-5; D might be TRBD1 (5 bases). The germline gives CDR1 SQVTM, CDR2 ANQGSEA. V lost 4 bases and J 0 bases, leaving 12 bases between the germline ends. The CDR3 is made up of 14 amino acids. The CDR3 coding sequence is TGCAGCGTTGTGCGCAGGGCACACCAAGAGACCCAGTACTTC. As protein: CSVVRRAHQETQYF.

V and J are TRBV5-6 and TRBJ1-4, with D possibly being TRBD1 (6 bases). V was pared by 5 bases and J by 3 bases, with 14 bases between. Germline V gives CDR1 SGHDT, CDR2 YYEEEE. The CDR3 is 15 amino acids. DNA for the CDR3: TGTGCCAGCAGTTTTGGGGGCGTAGCTAATGAAAAACTGTTTTTT. Encoded protein: CASSFGGVANEKLFF.

This sequence joins TRBV11-2 and TRBJ1-2; 12 bases are shared with TRBD1. V lost 5 bases to trimming and J lost 8 bases; unmatched junction nucleotides: 3. The CDR3 runs to 13 residues. The germline gives CDR1 SGHAT, CDR2 FQNNGV. CDR3 nucleotides: TGTGCCAGCAGCCCTGGGACAGGGGGCGGCTACACCTTC. Protein: CASSPGTGGGYTF.

The gene calls are TRBV6-6 and TRBJ2-7; maybe TRBD2 (7 bases). The CDR3 is 16 residues long. With 0 bases removed from V and 5 bases from J, the gap between germline ends came to 17 bases. The germline CDR1 and CDR2 sequences are MNHNY and SVGAGI (reference sequence). The CDR3 here is CASSYSSRGAGDEQYF. The CDR3, as DNA: TGTGCCAGCAGTTACTCGAGCCGGGGGGCCGGGGACGAGCAGTACTTC.

This sequence joins TRBV5-5 and TRBJ1-5; D is perhaps TRBD1 (5 bases). The CDR3 is 15 residues long. Between the trimmed V and J ends, which lost 3 bases and 6 bases, there was a span of 16 bases. In germline, CDR1 is SGHKS, CDR2 YYEKEE (reference sequence). The CDR3 region is CASSSTPGIGQPQHF. DNA for the CDR3: TGTGCCAGCAGCTCAACACCAGGGATCGGTCAGCCCCAGCATTTT. Full variable domain (missing parts from reference TRBV5-5 and TRBJ1-5): DAGVTQSPTHLIKTRGQQVTLRCSPISGHKSVSWYQQVLGQGPQFIFQYYEKEERGRGNFPDRFSARQFPNYSSELNVNALLLGDSALYLCASSSTPGIGQPQHFGDGTRLSIL.

The chain couples TRBV7-9 to TRBJ1-5; D perhaps matches TRBD1 (6 bases). The CDR3 is 15 amino acids. The germline CDR1 and CDR2 sequences are SEHNR and FQNEAQ (reference sequence). V gave up 1 base and J gave up 6 bases, with 13 bases separating them. The CDR3 bases are TGTGCCAGCAGCTTAGGTGGGGGCGCGTCTCAGCCCCAGCATTTT. Encoded protein: CASSLGGGASQPQHF.

The chain combines TRBV9 with TRBJ1-2; D is ambiguous. Per germline, CDR1 SGDLS and CDR2 YYNGEE. The V end was cut by 4 bases, the J end by 0 bases, with 16 bases between. The CDR3 sequence is 16 residues long. The CDR3 loop is CASSTRGYRANYGYTF. CDR3 nucleotides: TGTGCCAGCAGCACCCGAGGGTACCGAGCTAACTATGGCTACACCTTC.

V usage is TRBV6-5 and J usage is TRBJ1-3; tentatively, D is TRBD1 (5 bases). CDR1 and CDR2 from the germline V gene are MNHEY and SVGAGI. The CDR3 totals 14 residues. Trimming stripped 4 bases from V and 1 base from J, with 8 bases between. The CDR3 sequence: CASSSTGSGNTIYF. CDR3 coding DNA: TGTGCCAGCAGTTCAACAGGATCTGGAAACACCATATATTTT.

J is TRBJ2-7 and V is TRBV7-8, with 8 bases lining up with TRBD2. CDR1 SGHVS and CDR2 FQNEAQ come from the germline V gene. The J segment lost 0 bases and the V segment lost 5 bases, leaving 15 bases of the junction unmatched. The CDR3 contains 18 residues. CDR3 region: CASSLNSGGGSLSYEQYF. CDR3 in DNA: TGTGCCAGCAGCCTTAACTCGGGGGGGGGCTCCCTCTCCTACGAGCAGTACTTC.

In its sample, this clone was seen a few times. The chain carries TRBV9 and TRBJ1-2; D is ambiguous. Trimming cost V 3 bases and J 8 bases, with 17 bases left between them. Germline values: CDR1 SGDLS, CDR2 YYNGEE. The CDR3 is 14 residues long. The CDR3 loop is CASSAPDVLSGYTF. DNA for the CDR3: TGTGCCAGCAGCGCGCCCGATGTACTAAGCGGCTACACCTTC.

This clone was detected only a few times. The chain links TRBV30 to TRBJ1-2, with TRBD1 matching over 10 bases. The germline V gene has CDR1 GTSNPN and CDR2 SVGIG (reference sequence). There are 19 residues in the CDR3. Unmatched junction bases numbered 15, after V lost 0 bases and J lost 2 bases. DNA for the CDR3: TGTGCCTGGAGTGTATTGAGACAGGGGGCGTTCGATTACAACTATGGCTACACCTTC. It codes for CAWSVLRQGAFDYNYGYTF.